This TCR beta chain came from a study of cytomegalovirus exposure and HLA in healthy donors. Across the whole study: In a previous analysis, more than 90 million unique TCR beta sequences were found from 150 million to 200 million T cells.

Study-wide results and limits: Investigators reported some 150 TCR beta chains as tied to cytomegalovirus. TCR beta sequences reportedly predicted the HLA-A and HLA-B alleles of most subjects accurately.

For this clone: Its antigen is undetermined.

13 Jbeta primers and 60 Vbeta primers were used for the PCR. In the authors' workflow: It was a later analysis that counted about 80 million unique TCR beta chains, of which some 12 million were shared. Profiling relied on immunoSEQ multiplex PCR, and the TCRdb table lists in-frame clones only, not all of them. V, J and clone size are taken as reported in that table, and D and trimming were inferred from the DNA itself. The sample includes about 120,000 clones, around four fifths seen only once; the top ten take 25% to 35%. The specimen sequenced was PBMCs. This sequence originates from a man aged 60 to 69 in good health and CMV-seropositive.

The CDR3, as DNA: TGTGCCAGCTACGCCGGACAGGACCAAGAGACCCAGTACTTC. Protein sequence: CASYAGQDQETQYF. V usage is TRBV18 and J usage is TRBJ2-5; the match to TRBD1 covers 7 bases. Per germline, CDR1 KGHSH and CDR2 LQKENI. V trimming: 7 bases; J trimming: 0 bases; junction bases outside the gene matches: 5. The CDR3 length is 14 residues.